What follows describes a single T cell receptor beta chain. Original handling: The assay estimated nucleated cells by amplifying reference gene primers. Generated by immunoSEQ multiplex PCR, the TCRdb table keeps only in-frame clones and is missing some. From that table come the V and J calls and clone size; the DNA was used to work out D and trimming. The repertoire consists of some 170,000 clones, with more than 85% occurring once and the leading ten covering less than 1.5%. Participants reported their clinical history, and cohort assignment relied on those reports. The sample belongs to a study of blood T cell repertoires in COVID-19. As for the study in general: The cDNA or gDNA used as material had been derived from T cells, B-cell-depleted T cells, or PBMCs.

What was sequenced was PBMCs or T cells enriched from blood (not recorded which). The source is a human donor with acute COVID-19. The donor label of this sample is uncertain.

This chain's CDR3 is CASSRTGWRNEQFF. DNA for the CDR3: TGTGCCAGCAGCCGGACAGGGTGGCGCAATGAGCAGTTCTTC. The chain combines TRBV7-9 with TRBJ2-1; 8 bases align to TRBD1. J was trimmed by 6 bases and V by 5 bases; bases with no gene match: 6. From germline, CDR1 is SEHNR and CDR2 FQNEAQ (reference sequence). This CDR3 comprises 14 residues.